The rows below give T cell receptor beta chains drawn from one sample of a study of control samples from healthy donors and cancer patients. The method was immunoSEQ multiplex PCR; TCRdb's version includes in-frame clones alone and lacks a portion of them. The sample gives some 140,000 clones, approximately 91% of which show up once; approximately 9.4% is in the top ten. Sample: blood. Receptor source: a woman aged 30 to 39 in good health. Both conserved end residues are part of each CDR3.

TRBV11-3	TRBJ2-1	CASSWASGSNEQFF
TRBV7-9	TRBJ2-7	CASSSTSGRHEQYF
TRBV2	TRBJ1-5	CASSDPGLPNSRYSNQPQHF
TRBV30	TRBJ2-7	CAWSKWVSYEQYF
TRBV28	TRBJ1-3	CASSPQRGRVSGNTIYF
TRBV6-5	TRBJ2-7	CASKHTGTYEQYF
TRBV3-1/TRBV3-2	TRBJ2-2	CASNRKRTSGSTVTGELFF
TRBV27	TRBJ1-2	CASSPRDPLRDGYTF
TRBV19	TRBJ2-1	CASSTGDRGLIEQFF
TRBV7-3	TRBJ1-6	CASSLDRDSPLHF
TRBV14	TRBJ1-1	CASSQIEQPNTEAFF